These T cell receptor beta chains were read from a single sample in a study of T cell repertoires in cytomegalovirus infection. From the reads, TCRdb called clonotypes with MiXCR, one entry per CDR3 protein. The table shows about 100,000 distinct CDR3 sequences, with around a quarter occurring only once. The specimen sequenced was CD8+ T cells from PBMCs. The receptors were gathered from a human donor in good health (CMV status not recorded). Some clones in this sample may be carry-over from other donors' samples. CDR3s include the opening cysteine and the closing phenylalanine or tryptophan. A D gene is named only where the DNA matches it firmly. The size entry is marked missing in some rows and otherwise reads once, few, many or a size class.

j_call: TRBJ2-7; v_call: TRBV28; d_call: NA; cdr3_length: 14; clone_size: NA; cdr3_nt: TGTGCCAGCGGCGACTTAAGTATAGGGGGCGAGCAGTACTTC; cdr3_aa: CASGDLSIGGEQYF
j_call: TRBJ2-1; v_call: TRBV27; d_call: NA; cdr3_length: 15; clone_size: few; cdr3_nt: TGTGCCAGCAGTTTGCTGCCCACCGGGGGTAATGAGCAGTTCTTC; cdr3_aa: CASSLLPTGGNEQFF
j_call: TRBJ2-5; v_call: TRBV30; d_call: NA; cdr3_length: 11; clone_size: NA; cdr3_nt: TGTGCCTGGACCAGGGCAGAGACCCAGTACTTC; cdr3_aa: CAWTRAETQYF
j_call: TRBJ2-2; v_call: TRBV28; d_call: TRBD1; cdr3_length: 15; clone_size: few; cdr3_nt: TGTGCCAGCAGTTTAAACAGGGGTGAAACCGGGGAGCTGTTTTTT; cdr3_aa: CASSLNRGETGELFF
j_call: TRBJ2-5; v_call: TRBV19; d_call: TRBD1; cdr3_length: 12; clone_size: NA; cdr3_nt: TGTGCCAGTAGTAACAACAGGGGCGCCGGCAACTTC; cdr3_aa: CASSNNRGAGNF
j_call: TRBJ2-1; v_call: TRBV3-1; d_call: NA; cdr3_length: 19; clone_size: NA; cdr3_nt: TGTGCCAGCAGCCAGAATTTCCGGGGTACTAGACCTTATGGCAATGAGCAGTTCTTC; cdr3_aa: CASSQNFRGTRPYGNEQFF
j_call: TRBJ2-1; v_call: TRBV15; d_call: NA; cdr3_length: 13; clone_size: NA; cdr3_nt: TGTGCCACCAGCAGACGGACTGGGTATGAGCAGTTCTTC; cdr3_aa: CATSRRTGYEQFF
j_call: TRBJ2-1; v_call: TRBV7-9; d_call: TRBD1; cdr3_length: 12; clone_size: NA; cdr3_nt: TGTGCCAGCAATCTTGGGACAGCTGAGCAGTTCTTC; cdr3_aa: CASNLGTAEQFF
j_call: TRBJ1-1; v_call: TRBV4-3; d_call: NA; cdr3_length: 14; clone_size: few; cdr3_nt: TGCGCCAGCAGCCAAGTTGGGGGGGCCACTGAAGCTTTCTTT; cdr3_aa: CASSQVGGATEAFF
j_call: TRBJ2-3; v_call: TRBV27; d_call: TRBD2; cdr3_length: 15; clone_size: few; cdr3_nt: TGTGCCAGCAGTTCCCCTAGCGGGGGCACAGATACGCAGTATTTT; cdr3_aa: CASSSPSGGTDTQYF
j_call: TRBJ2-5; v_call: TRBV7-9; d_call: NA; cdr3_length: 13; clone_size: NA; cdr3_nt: TGTGCCAGCAGCTTTTACAGGGAGGAGACCCAGTACTTC; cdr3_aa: CASSFYREETQYF
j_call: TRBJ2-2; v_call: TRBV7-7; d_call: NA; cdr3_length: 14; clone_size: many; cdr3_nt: TGTGCTAGCAGCTCCAGGGTGTCGACCGGGGAGCTGTTTTTT; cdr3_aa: CASSSRVSTGELFF
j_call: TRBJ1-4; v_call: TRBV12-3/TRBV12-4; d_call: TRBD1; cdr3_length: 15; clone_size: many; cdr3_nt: TGTGCCAGCAGTCCGACAGGGGGCGACGGTGAAAAACTGTTTTTT; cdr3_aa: CASSPTGGDGEKLFF
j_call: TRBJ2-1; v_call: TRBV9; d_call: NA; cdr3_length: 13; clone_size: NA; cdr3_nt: TGTGCCAGCAGCGGGAGCTCCGGCAATGAGCAGTTCTTC; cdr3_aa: CASSGSSGNEQFF
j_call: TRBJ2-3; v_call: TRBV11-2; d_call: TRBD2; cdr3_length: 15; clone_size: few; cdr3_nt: TGTGCCAGCAGCTCCAGCGGGAGTATGACAGATACGCAGTATTTT; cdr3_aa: CASSSSGSMTDTQYF
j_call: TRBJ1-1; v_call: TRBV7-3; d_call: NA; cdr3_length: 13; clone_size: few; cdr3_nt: TGTGCCAGCAGCTTAGGTTCCGGGAATGAAGCTTTCTTT; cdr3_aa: CASSLGSGNEAFF